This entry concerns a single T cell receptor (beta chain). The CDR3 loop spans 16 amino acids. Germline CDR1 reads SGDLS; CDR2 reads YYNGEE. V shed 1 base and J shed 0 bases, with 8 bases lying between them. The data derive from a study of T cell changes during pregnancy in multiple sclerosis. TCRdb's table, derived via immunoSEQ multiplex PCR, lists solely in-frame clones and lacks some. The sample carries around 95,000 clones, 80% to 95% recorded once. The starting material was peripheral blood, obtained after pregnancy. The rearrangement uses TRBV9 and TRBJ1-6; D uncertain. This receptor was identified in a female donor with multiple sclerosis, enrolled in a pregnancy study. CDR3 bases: TGTGCCAGCAGCGTAAGGGAGAGCTCCTATAATTCACCCCTCCACTTT. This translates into CASSVRESSYNSPLHF.